Listed below are T cell receptor beta chains from one sample, sequenced in a study of blood T cell repertoires in COVID-19. Sequenced by immunoSEQ multiplex PCR; TCRdb stores in-frame clones only, minus some. This sample yields 130,000 or so clones, of which about 82% are seen a single time; approximately 8.2% belongs to the top ten. The sample was peripheral blood. Source of these receptors: a woman between 55 and 75 years old with acute or convalescent COVID-19. Both conserved end residues are part of each CDR3. D genes are given only for firm matches. Clone size appears in some rows only: once, few, many, or a class for an expanded clone.

v_call	d_call	j_call	clone_size	cdr3_aa	cdr3_nt
TRBV5-1	-	TRBJ2-7	-	CASRSAGEQYF	TGCGCCAGCAGATCCGCGGGGGAGCAGTACTTC
TRBV6-5	TRBD1	TRBJ2-7	-	CASSRDSVQYF	TGTGCCAGCAGCCGGGACAGCGTGCAGTACTTC
TRBV5-1	TRBD2	TRBJ2-5	-	CASSHRLAGEETQYF	TGCGCCAGCAGCCACCGACTAGCGGGGGAAGAGACCCAGTACTTC
TRBV30	TRBD2	TRBJ2-6	-	CAWSPGLGTGANVLTF	TGTGCCTGGAGCCCCGGACTAGGAACTGGGGCCAACGTCCTGACTTTC
TRBV3-1/TRBV3-2	-	TRBJ1-5	-	CASSRSNQPQHF	TGTGCCAGCAGCCGTTCGAATCAGCCCCAGCATTTT
TRBV9	TRBD1	TRBJ1-1	-	CASSVLGQEGTEAFF	TGTGCCAGCAGCGTACTAGGACAGGAGGGCACTGAAGCTTTCTTT
TRBV5-6	-	TRBJ2-5	once	CASSLPGGETQYF	TGTGCCAGCAGCTTACCCGGGGGAGAGACCCAGTACTTC
TRBV9	TRBD2	TRBJ2-1	-	CASSLAGGLNEQFF	TGTGCCAGCAGCCTAGCGGGGGGCCTCAATGAGCAGTTCTTC
TRBV6-5	TRBD1	TRBJ1-2	-	CASRRRDSEVF	TGTGCCAGCAGAAGGAGGGACAGCGAAGTCTTC
TRBV5-6	TRBD1	TRBJ2-7	-	CASSFTGDEQYF	TGTGCCAGCAGCTTCACAGGGGACGAGCAGTACTTC
TRBV20-1	-	TRBJ1-1	few	CSASYGGGIAEAFF	TGCAGTGCTAGTTATGGGGGCGGAATCGCTGAAGCTTTCTTT
TRBV2	-	TRBJ1-1	-	CASSEGGQKSWGNTEAFF	TGTGCCAGCAGTGAAGGAGGACAGAAGTCGTGGGGCAACACTGAAGCTTTCTTT
TRBV7-2	TRBD1	TRBJ1-5	-	CASSSGQGPNQPQHF	TGTGCCAGCAGCTCCGGACAGGGGCCAAATCAGCCCCAGCATTTT
TRBV5-1	-	TRBJ2-7	once	CASSIPGSSSYEQYF	TGCGCCAGCTCAATTCCGGGGTCTAGCTCCTACGAGCAGTACTTC
TRBV20-1	-	TRBJ1-3	-	CSASLGNTIYF	TGCAGTGCTAGCTTGGGAAACACCATATATTTT
TRBV24-1	TRBD1	TRBJ2-3	-	CATGDRGTDTQYF	TGTGCCACCGGGGACAGGGGCACAGATACGCAGTATTTT
TRBV27	-	TRBJ1-2	-	CASSPTPRVPKSYGYTF	TGTGCCAGCAGTCCCACCCCTCGGGTCCCGAAGAGCTATGGCTACACCTTC
TRBV2	TRBD1	TRBJ1-5	-	CASSAGQGARQPQHF	TGTGCCAGCAGCGCCGGACAGGGGGCAAGGCAGCCCCAGCATTTT
TRBV3-1/TRBV3-2	-	TRBJ1-5	few	CASSQDRGWNQPQHF	TGTGCCAGCAGCCAAGATAGGGGCTGGAATCAGCCCCAGCATTTT
TRBV12-5	-	TRBJ2-7	-	CASGLVLVQPESYEQYF	TGTGCTAGTGGTTTGGTACTAGTACAGCCTGAGTCCTACGAGCAGTACTTC
TRBV9	TRBD1	TRBJ2-7	-	CASSAGQGASEQYF	TGTGCCAGCAGCGCCGGACAGGGGGCGAGCGAGCAGTACTTC
TRBV19	-	TRBJ1-3	-	CASSPRQASVVRTIYF	TGTGCCAGTAGTCCGCGACAGGCTTCCGTGGTCCGGACCATATATTTT
TRBV5-4	TRBD2	TRBJ2-3	-	CASSPGGPGTDTQYF	TGTGCCAGCAGCCCGGGGGGGCCGGGCACAGATACGCAGTATTTT
TRBV3-1/TRBV3-2	TRBD1	TRBJ1-6	medium-sized	CASSHRDRNAPLHF	TGTGCCAGCAGCCACCGGGACAGAAATGCACCCCTCCACTTT
TRBV4-3	TRBD2	TRBJ2-1	-	CASSPSGQRLGDEQFF	TGCGCCAGCAGCCCTAGCGGGCAGAGGCTTGGCGATGAGCAGTTCTTC
TRBV9	-	TRBJ2-7	-	CASSVAFGGYEQYF	TGTGCCAGCAGCGTAGCTTTCGGCGGGTACGAGCAGTACTTC
TRBV21-1	-	TRBJ1-1	-	CASSKDGAGLYITEAFF	TGTGCCAGCAGCAAAGACGGCGCAGGGTTATATATCACTGAAGCTTTCTTT
TRBV11-3	-	TRBJ2-1	few	CASSGGVYNEQFF	TGTGCCAGCAGCGGAGGGGTCTACAATGAGCAGTTCTTC
TRBV14	-	TRBJ1-1	-	CASSQMTGVGYTEAFF	TGTGCCAGCAGCCAGATGACAGGCGTCGGCTACACTGAAGCTTTCTTT
TRBV30	TRBD1	TRBJ1-5	-	CAWSEGTAVNSNQPQHF	TGTGCCTGGAGTGAAGGGACAGCAGTGAATAGCAATCAGCCCCAGCATTTT
TRBV18	TRBD1	TRBJ1-6	once	CASSPGQGNSPLHF	TGTGCCAGCTCCCCGGGACAGGGAAATTCACCCCTCCACTTT
TRBV28	-	TRBJ1-1	-	CASSLPHRVNTEAFF	TGTGCCAGCAGTCTCCCACACAGGGTCAACACTGAAGCTTTCTTT